The rows below give T cell receptor beta chains drawn from one sample of a study of somatic mutations in cytotoxic T cells in rheumatoid arthritis. Data came from immunoSEQ multiplex PCR; TCRdb stores just in-frame clones and leaves some out. The table shows about 16,000 clones, with nearly 80% occurring only once. Sequenced: CD8+ T cells sorted from blood. The source of these receptors is an adult with rheumatoid arthritis. Each CDR3 is given with its conserved first and last residue. Expanded clones get a size class; other rows say once, few or many, or leave the size out.

V gene: TRBV5-6
clone size: NA
J gene: TRBJ1-6
CDR3 protein: CASSLGGYYNSPLHF

V gene: TRBV5-5
clone size: NA
J gene: TRBJ1-2
CDR3 protein: CASSLADKYGYTF

V gene: TRBV29-1
clone size: NA
J gene: TRBJ1-2
CDR3 protein: CSVSEGDLGYGYTF

V gene: TRBV9
clone size: few
J gene: TRBJ1-3
CDR3 protein: CASKEGGFNGNTIYF

V gene: TRBV6-1
clone size: NA
J gene: TRBJ1-1
CDR3 protein: CASSDRDRVSEAFF

V gene: TRBV2
clone size: NA
J gene: TRBJ1-5
CDR3 protein: CASSEGPGGRNQPQHF

V gene: TRBV7-6
clone size: few
J gene: TRBJ1-1
CDR3 protein: CASSPSSGTEAFF

V gene: TRBV9
clone size: NA
J gene: TRBJ2-5
CDR3 protein: CASSPRDEQETQYF

V gene: TRBV15
clone size: few
J gene: TRBJ1-6
CDR3 protein: CATSRDWGVNSPLHF

V gene: TRBV5-1
clone size: NA
J gene: TRBJ2-5
CDR3 protein: CASSLVTGYQETQYF